This T cell receptor (beta chain) was found in a study of blood T cell repertoires in COVID-19. Study in general: Sites across the United States, Italy and Spain contributed samples from acute and convalescent COVID-19.

Recovery meant two consecutive negative NP/OP PCR tests, professional clearance, or resolved symptoms. This CDR3 is 17 amino acids long. In germline, CDR1 is KGHSH, CDR2 LQKENI. Trimming removed 0 bases at V and 0 bases at J, with 15 bases between. Profiled with immunoSEQ multiplex PCR; TCRdb holds only in-frame clones, not every one. The sample records 250,000 to 350,000 clones, roughly 85% being singletons. Sequencing was performed on PBMCs or T cells enriched from blood (not recorded which). V is TRBV18 and J is TRBJ2-7; maybe TRBD1 (6 bases). The receptor's source is a woman between 40 and 50 years old who had recovered from COVID-19. CDR3 region: CASSPPDRQGSSYEQYF. CDR3 DNA: TGTGCCAGCTCACCACCGGACCGGCAGGGGAGCTCCTACGAGCAGTACTTC.